Shown below are 17 T cell receptor beta chains from a single sample sequenced in a study of blood T cell repertoires in COVID-19. Clones were sequenced by immunoSEQ multiplex PCR, and TCRdb holds only the in-frame ones, with some missing. The data contain about 39,000 clones, under 80% of them singletons. Sequencing was performed on peripheral blood. The receptors shown here come from a man at least 80 years old with acute or convalescent COVID-19.

The chain is built from TRBV27 and TRBJ1-6; 8 bases match TRBD1. V lost 5 bases to trimming and J lost 5 bases; unmatched junction nucleotides: 5. The CDR3 length is 15 residues. Germline CDR1 is MNHEY and CDR2 is SMNVEV (reference sequence). CDR3 residues: CASSASGGDNSPLHF. As DNA, the CDR3 is TGTGCCAGCAGTGCATCAGGGGGCGATAATTCACCCCTCCACTTT.

The chain has TRBV18 and TRBJ1-5; 8 positions match TRBD1. CDR1 is KGHSH and CDR2 is LQKENI in the germline V gene. Trimming at V came to 2 bases and at J to 2 bases, leaving 2 bases not matched to a gene. This CDR3 is built from 15 residues. CDR3 bases: TGTGCCAGCTCACCAGGACAGGGAGGCAATCAGCCCCAGCATTTT. This gives the protein CASSPGQGGNQPQHF.

V is TRBV10-3 and J is TRBJ1-6; a weak D match, TRBD1 (6 bases). V lost 0 bases to trimming and J lost 10 bases, with 16 bases between them. The length of the CDR3 is 16 residues. Germline assignment: CDR1 ENHRY and CDR2 SYGVKD. This chain's CDR3 is CAISESNRDTGSPLHF. The CDR3 DNA follows: TGTGCCATCAGTGAGTCCAACAGGGATACGGGCTCACCCCTCCACTTT.

The rearrangement uses TRBV2 and TRBJ1-2; D uncertain. CDR3 size: 13 residues. Deletions cut 2 bases from V and 3 bases from J, with 7 bases between. Germline V gene lookup returns CDR1 SNHLY and CDR2 FYNNEI. CDR3 amino acids: CASSERVDYGYTF. The CDR3 nucleotides are TGTGCCAGCAGTGAACGGGTCGACTATGGCTACACCTTC.

This clone was counted only a few times. The chain links TRBV10-3 to TRBJ2-1; 7 bases are shared with TRBD2. Germline V gene sequence: CDR1 ENHRY, CDR2 SYGVKD. The CDR3 loop spans 14 amino acids. The V gene end was trimmed by 1 base and the J gene end by 7 bases; junction bases not matched to a gene: 4. The CDR3 DNA reads as TGTGCCATCAGTGAGTATGCGGGGGTAAATGAGCAGTTCTTC. It codes for CAISEYAGVNEQFF.

The chain combines TRBV18 with TRBJ1-5; D possibly corresponds to TRBD1 (5 bases). This CDR3 spans 14 amino acids. Trimming removed 3 bases from V and 3 bases from J, with 9 bases in between. CDR1 KGHSH and CDR2 LQKENI come from the germline V gene. CDR3 amino acids: CASSPETDNQPQHF. In nucleotides, the CDR3 is TGTGCCAGCTCACCGGAGACAGACAATCAGCCCCAGCATTTT.

Regarding this clone: This CDR3 is also generated by other DNA sequences in the sample. The chain combines TRBV7-8 with TRBJ1-5; 9 bases agree with TRBD1. The V and J ends lost 5 bases and 4 bases, in that order; junction bases with no gene match: 6. This CDR3 region has 15 residues. Germline V CDR1 and CDR2: SGHVS, FQNEAQ. The CDR3 bases are TGTGCCAGCAGCCAGACAGGGGGAGGTAATCAGCCCCAGCATTTT. This encodes CASSQTGGGNQPQHF.

This sequence joins TRBV5-6 and TRBJ2-2; D is ambiguous. V lost 0 bases, J lost 1 base, and 7 bases lay in between. The V gene's germline CDR1 is SGHDT and CDR2 YYEEEE. CDR3 length: 15 residues. The CDR3 nucleotides are TGTGCCAGCAGCTTGGTGCCAGGGAACACCGGGGAGCTGTTTTTT. As protein: CASSLVPGNTGELFF.

The rearrangement joins TRBV7-9 to TRBJ1-5; perhaps TRBD1 as D (5 bases). Germline CDR1 reads SEHNR; CDR2 reads FQNEAQ (reference sequence). Trimming removed 4 bases from V and 3 bases from J, with 10 bases in between. This CDR3 contains 14 residues. The CDR3 loop is CASSSRQINQPQHF. The CDR3 nucleotides are TGTGCCAGCAGCTCCCGACAGATCAATCAGCCCCAGCATTTT. The complete variable domain, with remaining parts taken from reference TRBV7-9 and TRBJ1-5, reads DTGVSQNPRHKITKRGQNVTFRCDPISEHNRLYWYRQTLGQGPEFLTYFQNEAQLEKSRLLSDRFSAERPKGSFSTLEIQRTEQGDSAMYLCASSSRQINQPQHFGDGTRLSIL.

The chain links TRBV18 to TRBJ2-3; 7 bases are shared with TRBD1. The junction had 3 bases not matched to a gene; V was cut back by 6 bases and J by 6 bases. CDR3 size: 12 residues. Germline CDR1 KGHSH, CDR2 LQKENI. The CDR3 is CASSQDRDTQYF. The DNA for the CDR3 is TGTGCCAGCTCCCAGGACAGGGATACGCAGTATTTT.

This clone has only one observation. The V and J genes are TRBV11-2 and TRBJ1-2, with D unclear. The CDR3 loop spans 13 amino acids. From germline, CDR1 is SGHAT and CDR2 FQNNGV. Trimming removed 6 bases at V and 4 bases at J, with 12 bases between. Here the CDR3 reads CASSRGSLYGYTF. The CDR3 bases are TGTGCCAGCAGTCGAGGATCCCTCTATGGCTACACCTTC. Looking up the rest from reference TRBV11-2 and TRBJ1-2 gives the full variable domain: EAGVAQSPRYKIIEKRQSVAFWCNPISGHATLYWYQQILGQGPKLLIQFQNNGVVDDSQLPKDRFSAERLKGVDSTLKIQPAKLEDSAVYLCASSRGSLYGYTFGSGTRLTVV.

This clone was seen repeatedly, ten times or more. The chain joins TRBV12-5 to TRBJ2-3; perhaps TRBD2 as D (5 bases). V was shortened by 2 bases and J by 0 bases, with 12 bases between the two germline ends. The germline V gene encodes CDR1 LGHNT and CDR2 FRNRAP. This CDR3 spans 16 amino acids. CDR3 sequence reads: CASGLWVAPSTDTQYF. The CDR3 coding sequence is TGTGCTAGTGGTTTGTGGGTAGCGCCCAGCACAGATACGCAGTATTTT. Full variable domain (rest looked up from reference TRBV12-5 and TRBJ2-3): DARVTQTPRHKVTEMGQEVTMRCQPILGHNTVFWYRQTMMQGLELLAYFRNRAPLDDSGMPKDRFSAEMPDATLATLKIQPSEPRDSAVYFCASGLWVAPSTDTQYFGPGTRLTVL.

As DNA, the CDR3 is TGCACCAGCAGCCAAGAAACCGGACTAGCGGTTAAAAACATTCAGTACTTC. Translation: CTSSQETGLAVKNIQYF. The gene calls are TRBV1 and TRBJ2-4; the table assigns TRBD2, which was not confirmed against the DNA. TRBV1 is noted as a pseudogene. The CDR3 covers 17 residues.

The V call is TRBV6-1, the J call TRBJ1-3; D not certain. This CDR3 region has 15 residues. The V end was cut by 2 bases, the J end by 4 bases, with 12 bases between. Per germline, CDR1 MNHNS and CDR2 SASEGT. CDR3 nucleotides: TGTGCCAGCAGTGAAACCGATGCGCTAGGAAACACCATATATTTT. Translation: CASSETDALGNTIYF.

This clone was seen only a few times. V usage is TRBV30 and J usage is TRBJ2-2; 8 nucleotides align to TRBD2. CDR1 is GTSNPN and CDR2 is SVGIG in the germline V gene (reference sequence). J gave up 3 bases and V 0 bases, and 3 bases lay outside the gene matches. The CDR3 has 15 residues. CDR3 residues: CAWSVGLGDTGELFF. The CDR3 DNA reads as TGTGCCTGGAGTGTGGGACTAGGGGACACCGGGGAGCTGTTTTTT. Full variable domain (rest looked up from reference TRBV30 and TRBJ2-2): SQTIHQWPATLVQPVGSPLSLECTVEGTSNPNLYWYRQAAGRGLQLLFYSVGIGQISSEVPQNLSASRPQDRQFILSSKKLLLSDSGFYLCAWSVGLGDTGELFFGEGSRLTVL.

V is TRBV28 and J is TRBJ2-2, with TRBD1 matching 10 bases. This CDR3 comprises 15 residues. Germline assignment: CDR1 MDHEN and CDR2 SYDVKM. The J segment lost 5 bases and the V segment lost 5 bases, leaving 5 bases of the junction unmatched. In DNA, the CDR3 is TGTGCCAGCAGTCGACAGGGGGCTCGGACCGGGGAGCTGTTTTTT. Translating gives CASSRQGARTGELFF.

This clone has a handful of counts. This CDR3 is CASSLWILTQGPTNTEAFF. CDR3 bases: TGTGCCAGCAGCTTGTGGATCCTCACGCAGGGCCCGACGAACACTGAAGCTTTCTTT. The chain recombines TRBV5-6 with TRBJ1-1, with D perhaps TRBD1 (5 bases). The CDR3 has 19 residues. V lost 1 base and J lost 1, with 23 bases in between. From germline, CDR1 is SGHDT and CDR2 YYEEEE.